Following are 13 T cell receptor beta chains from one sample sequenced in a study of human thymus T cells. Assay used: immunoSEQ multiplex PCR; TCRdb lists only in-frame clones, some missing. The table lists roughly 120,000 clones, approximately 96% of them singletons. It was from resections taken during corrective heart surgery that the thymus tissue came. The source material was thymus tissue. Source of these receptors: a boy younger than two with a congenital heart defect but otherwise immunologically healthy.

The chain combines TRBV5-1 with TRBJ2-2; TRBD2 aligns across 8 bases. With V trimmed by 0 bases and J by 0 bases, 4 bases remained unmatched. This CDR3 spans 17 amino acids. Germline CDR1 SGHRS, CDR2 YFSETQ. This CDR3 reads CASSLGLALTNTGELFF. The CDR3 coding sequence is TGCGCCAGCAGCTTGGGACTAGCGCTTACGAACACCGGGGAGCTGTTTTTT. Full variable domain (remainder filled in from reference TRBV5-1 and TRBJ2-2): KAGVTQTPRYLIKTRGQQVTLSCSPISGHRSVSWYQQTPGQGLQFLFEYFSETQRNKGNFPGRFSGRQFSNSRSEMNVSTLELGDSALYLCASSLGLALTNTGELFFGEGSRLTVL.

The J gene is TRBJ2-4, the V gene TRBV10-3, with 8 nucleotides matching TRBD1. V lost 4 bases, J lost 6 bases, and 5 bases stayed unmatched. The germline gives CDR1 ENHRY, CDR2 SYGVKD. The CDR3 is 14 amino acids. CDR3 bases: TGTGCCATCAGTGGAGGGACAGGTTTAAACATTCAGTACTTC. Its translation: CAISGGTGLNIQYF.

The CDR3 coding sequence is TGTGCCATCATGAGGGACACTAACTCTGGAAACACCATATATTTT. Its translation: CAIMRDTNSGNTIYF. The chain employs TRBV10-3 and TRBJ1-3, with D possibly TRBD1 on 6 matching bases. The V gene's germline CDR1 is ENHRY and CDR2 SYGVKD. There are 15 residues in the CDR3. Trimming cost V 7 bases and J 0 bases, with 13 bases left between them.

This chain links TRBV12-1 with TRBJ2-1; the D call of TRBD1 is as the table states it, not checked on the DNA. TRBV12-1 constitutes a pseudogene. The CDR3 sequence is 15 residues long. The CDR3 coding sequence is TGTGCCAGCATTTCACGACAGATTCCTTACAATGAGCAGTTCTTC. This gives the protein CASISRQIPYNEQFF.

This chain uses TRBV10-3 with TRBJ2-7; D may be TRBD1 or TRBD2 (5 bases each). Trimming stripped 10 bases from V and 1 base from J, with 14 bases between. The V gene's germline CDR1 is ENHRY and CDR2 SYGVKD. This CDR3 comprises 13 residues. The CDR3 spells CATRGTASYEQYF. The CDR3 DNA is TGTGCCACCAGAGGGACGGCTTCCTACGAGCAGTACTTC.

The chain recombines TRBV4-1 with TRBJ1-6, with no clear D. Trimming shortened V by 5 bases and J by 2 bases, and 13 bases separated the two germline ends. CDR1 and CDR2 from the germline V gene are MGHRA and YSYEKL. The CDR3 is 16 amino acids. The CDR3 region has the DNA TGCGCCAGCAGCACCCGAGAGGGCGCCTATAATTCACCCCTCCACTTT. Protein sequence: CASSTREGAYNSPLHF.

The genes are TRBV28 and TRBJ2-2; 7 bases are a match to TRBD2. V shed 6 bases, J shed 3 bases, and the junction held 10 bases outside the gene matches. The length of the CDR3 is 16 residues. CDR1 and CDR2 (germline): MDHEN, SYDVKM. The CDR3 loop is CASSPGLSWDTGELFF. In nucleotides, the CDR3 is TGTGCCAGCAGCCCGGGACTATCGTGGGACACCGGGGAGCTGTTTTTT.

The rearrangement joins TRBV6-5 to TRBJ1-4; D is unclear. Trimming removed 8 bases at V and 2 bases at J, with 15 bases between. From germline, CDR1 is MNHEY and CDR2 SVGAGI. There are 15 residues in the CDR3. CDR3 sequence (DNA): TGTGCCAGCCGCCCAAGACATGGGACTAATGAAAAACTGTTTTTT. Protein: CASRPRHGTNEKLFF.

DNA of the CDR3: TGCAGCTCGACAGGGTTGATGCCAAAAGAGACCCAGTACTTC. This codes for CSSTGLMPKETQYF. The chain carries TRBV29-1 and TRBJ2-5; 7 bases align to TRBD1. This CDR3 contains 14 residues. Germline CDR1 reads SQVTM; CDR2 reads ANQGSEA. With V trimmed by 8 bases and J by 3 bases, 12 bases remained unmatched.

The CDR3 reads CASSPRRGLGGYTF. The CDR3 bases are TGTGCCAGCTCACCACGCAGGGGGCTAGGAGGCTACACCTTC. This rearrangement joins TRBV18 to TRBJ1-2; 8 bases are shared with TRBD1. Germline V gene data show CDR1 as KGHSH and CDR2 as LQKENI. This CDR3 comprises 14 residues. V shed 1 base and J 8 bases; nucleotides not matched to a gene: 6.

The chain joins TRBV2 to TRBJ1-2, with D uncertain. The V end was cut by 3 bases, the J end by 2 bases, with 13 bases between. The CDR3 is made up of 15 amino acids. CDR1 and CDR2 (germline): SNHLY, FYNNEI. The CDR3 region is CASSEVGVPNYGYTF. The DNA of the CDR3 is TGTGCCAGCAGTGAGGTCGGGGTCCCAAACTATGGCTACACCTTC. Full variable domain (missing parts from reference TRBV2 and TRBJ1-2): EPEVTQTPSHQVTQMGQEVILRCVPISNHLYFYWYRQILGQKVEFLVSFYNNEISEKSEIFDDQFSVERPDGSNFTLKIRSTKLEDSAMYFCASSEVGVPNYGYTFGSGTRLTVV.

J is TRBJ2-5 and V is TRBV6-1, with 10 positions matching TRBD2. CDR1 is MNHNS and CDR2 is SASEGT in the germline V gene. There are 15 residues in the CDR3. The V gene end was trimmed by 5 bases and the J gene end by 5 bases; junction bases not matched to a gene: 8. The CDR3 region is CASSFLAGALETQYF. The CDR3 bases are TGTGCCAGCAGTTTTCTAGCGGGGGCCTTGGAGACCCAGTACTTC.

The gene calls are TRBV4-3 and TRBJ1-2, with a weak D call TRBD1 (5 bases). CDR3 length equals 16 residues. Trimming removed 1 base at V and 5 bases at J, with 17 bases between. Germline V lookup: CDR1 LGHNA, CDR2 YSLEER. CDR3: CASSQGGQGGPYGYTF. The CDR3 nucleotides are TGCGCCAGCAGCCAAGGGGGCCAGGGTGGGCCATATGGCTACACCTTC.